This T cell receptor beta chain was identified in a study of cytomegalovirus exposure and HLA in healthy donors. PCR amplification relied on 60 Vbeta primers (plus 13 Jbeta primers). Sequencing used immunoSEQ multiplex PCR; TCRdb keeps in-frame clones, though not all of them. The data contain approximately 160,000 clones, 70% to 80% of them singletons. Findings and caveats of the study: The likely explanation for a cluster of highly shared sequence variants was sequencing artifact. Many donors carried some public TCRs, although rarity characterized most TCR sequences.

Concerning this clone itself: No antigen is known for it.

This CDR3 region has 14 residues. Per germline, CDR1 SQVTM and CDR2 ANQGSEA. Trimming took 3 bases from V and 7 from J, leaving 18 bases between them. The origin of this receptor is a woman between 40 and 50 years old in good health and CMV-seronegative. Sequenced sample: PBMCs. The chain recombines TRBV29-1 with TRBJ1-1, with D possibly being TRBD1 (5 bases). CDR3 nucleotide sequence: TGCAGCGTTGAGGGGTCGGGGGGACGCGATGAAGCTTTCTTT. Its translation is CSVEGSGGRDEAFF.